These 17 T cell receptor beta chains were sequenced from one sample in a study of PD-1 blockade in mismatch repair-deficient tumors. The data were produced by immunoSEQ multiplex PCR, yet TCRdb's version contains in-frame clones alone and is incomplete. The repertoire holds 35,000 to 40,000 clones, 70% to 80% seen once, with about 20% in the top ten. The material was peripheral blood, obtained 4 weeks after starting pembrolizumab. The receptor set was obtained from an adult with mismatch repair-deficient cancer.

In the case of this clone: A far more abundant clone sits one base away, making this likely a read error. The J gene is TRBJ2-7, the V gene TRBV11-3; D not certain. CDR3 length: 10 amino acids. Germline loops: CDR1 SGHNT, CDR2 YENEEA. Deletions cut 2 bases from V and 5 bases from J, with 1 base between. In DNA form, the CDR3 reads TGTGCCAGCAGCTTAAACGAGCAGTACTTC. Residues: CASSLNEQYF. Supplemented by reference TRBV11-3 and TRBJ2-7, the full variable domain reads EAGVVQSPRYKIIEKKQPVAFWCNPISGHNTLYWYLQNLGQGPELLIRYENEEAVDDSQLPKDRFSAERLKGVDSTLKIQPAELGDSAVYLCASSLNEQYFGPGTRLTVT.

The chain uses TRBV7-2 and TRBJ2-1; no clear D. This CDR3 region has 13 residues. The germline CDR1 and CDR2 sequences are SGHTA and FQGNSA. The V end was cut by 2 bases, the J end by 9 bases, with 11 bases between. The CDR3 spells CASSLFGTSEQFF. The CDR3 region has the DNA TGTGCCAGCAGCTTATTCGGTACGAGTGAGCAGTTCTTC. Full variable domain (outside the CDR3, taken from reference TRBV7-2 and TRBJ2-1): GAGVSQSPSNKVTEKGKDVELRCDPISGHTALYWYRQSLGQGLEFLIYFQGNSAPDKSGLPSDRFSAERTGGSVSTLTIQRTQQEDSAVYLCASSLFGTSEQFFGPGTRLTVL.

This clone was detected a few times. V and J are TRBV11-3 and TRBJ2-1; TRBD2 might be the D (7 bases). There are 14 residues in the CDR3. From germline, CDR1 is SGHNT and CDR2 YENEEA. The V gene lost 6 bases and the J gene lost 12 bases, with 21 bases spanning the gap. CDR3: CASSRGEGLGGQFF. DNA for the CDR3: TGTGCCAGCAGTAGGGGGGAGGGCCTTGGTGGGCAGTTCTTC.

The J gene is TRBJ1-5, the V gene TRBV19, with TRBD1 identical over 11 bases. The germline V gene encodes CDR1 LNHDA and CDR2 SQIVND (reference sequence). The ends lost 5 bases at V and 6 bases at J; junction bases unmatched: 3. There are 14 residues in the CDR3. The DNA of the CDR3 is TGTGCCAGTAGTGGTGGGACAGGGGGTCAGCCCCAGCATTTT. Translation gives CASSGGTGGQPQHF.

The gene calls are TRBV6-1 and TRBJ1-2, with D perhaps TRBD1 (5 bases). The V and J ends lost 0 bases and 4 bases respectively, with 9 bases between them. Germline lookup yields CDR1 MNHNS and CDR2 SASEGT. The length of the CDR3 is 14 residues. CDR3 in DNA: TGTGCCAGCAGTGAAGCGGGGCCCAGCTATGGCTACACCTTC. Its protein is CASSEAGPSYGYTF.

This chain links TRBV5-5 with TRBJ2-7; 9 nucleotides line up with TRBD1. V was clipped by 6 bases and J by 2 bases; unmatched bases: 12. The CDR3 is made up of 16 amino acids. CDR1 and CDR2 from the germline V gene are SGHKS and YYEKEE (reference sequence). CDR3 amino acids: CASTWAARQGAYEQYF. The CDR3 DNA reads as TGTGCCAGCACCTGGGCTGCCCGACAGGGGGCCTACGAGCAGTACTTC. Drawing the rest from reference TRBV5-5 and TRBJ2-7, the complete variable domain is DAGVTQSPTHLIKTRGQQVTLRCSPISGHKSVSWYQQVLGQGPQFIFQYYEKEERGRGNFPDRFSARQFPNYSSELNVNALLLGDSALYLCASTWAARQGAYEQYFGPGTRLTVT.

J is TRBJ2-3 and V is TRBV7-9; unclear D gene. There are 14 residues in the CDR3. V shed 4 bases and J shed 0 bases, with 8 bases lying between them. The germline V gene encodes CDR1 SEHNR and CDR2 FQNEAQ (reference sequence). CDR3 in amino acids: CASSSRSSTDTQYF. DNA for the CDR3: TGTGCCAGCAGCTCCAGGTCTAGCACAGATACGCAGTATTTT.

This clone turned up a few times. V usage is TRBV4-1 and J usage is TRBJ2-1; D gene ambiguous. V was trimmed by 3 bases and J by 3 bases, leaving 12 bases between them. CDR1 is MGHRA, CDR2 YSYEKL, per germline. The CDR3 length is 15 residues. DNA of the CDR3: TGCGCCAGCAGCCAGGTGGGCTTTATCTACAATGAGCAGTTCTTC. It specifies CASSQVGFIYNEQFF.

V and J are TRBV2 and TRBJ2-1; 9 bases align to TRBD2. The CDR3 extends over 17 amino acids. In germline, CDR1 is SNHLY, CDR2 FYNNEI. V was pared by 5 bases and J by 4 bases, with 12 bases of the junction left unmatched. The CDR3 sequence: CASSPRLAGPFYNEQFF. The CDR3, as DNA: TGTGCCAGCAGTCCCCGGCTAGCGGGGCCCTTTTACAATGAGCAGTTCTTC.

The V gene is TRBV9, the J gene TRBJ2-7, with 9 bases lining up with TRBD2. The germline V gene has CDR1 SGDLS and CDR2 YYNGEE. CDR3 length: 15 amino acids. The V segment lost 1 base and the J segment 6 bases; nucleotides outside the gene matches: 8. The CDR3 protein is CASSVSSGRLSEQYF. The CDR3 region has the DNA TGTGCCAGCAGCGTATCAAGCGGGAGGCTCAGCGAGCAGTACTTC.

This rearrangement joins TRBV6-6 to TRBJ2-1; 8 bases line up with TRBD1. V gave up 6 bases and J gave up 4 bases; unmatched junction bases: 8. CDR1 and CDR2 (germline): MNHNY, SVGAGI (reference sequence). The CDR3 contains 15 residues. CDR3 nucleotide sequence: TGTGCCAGCAGCCGCCCCGGACAGGGATACAATGAGCAGTTCTTC. Translation gives CASSRPGQGYNEQFF.

This chain joins TRBV7-9 and TRBJ1-4; D unclear. Germline values: CDR1 SEHNR, CDR2 FQNEAQ (reference sequence). Between the trimmed V and J ends, which lost 4 bases and 4 bases, there was a span of 10 bases. This CDR3 has 14 residues. The CDR3 coding sequence is TGTGCCAGCAGCTCTGGACCGCATAATGAAAAACTGTTTTTT. It translates to CASSSGPHNEKLFF.

CDR3 coding DNA: TGCGCCAGCAGCCAAGATGAGGGTTGGCCCTACGAGCAGTACTTC. It specifies CASSQDEGWPYEQYF. This chain links TRBV4-1 with TRBJ2-7; D is possibly TRBD2 (5 bases). Germline values: CDR1 MGHRA, CDR2 YSYEKL. The V end was cut by 0 bases, the J end by 2 bases, with 11 bases between. CDR3 length: 15 residues.

This chain links TRBV10-1 with TRBJ2-3; 10 nucleotides align to TRBD2. The CDR3 is 18 amino acids. CDR1 and CDR2 (germline): WNHNN, SYGVQD (reference sequence). V was clipped by 6 bases and J by 0 bases; unmatched bases: 12. CDR3 residues: CASSDTSGATSSTDTQYF. CDR3 bases: TGCGCCAGCAGCGACACTAGCGGGGCTACCTCTAGCACAGATACGCAGTATTTT.

V usage is TRBV29-1 and J usage is TRBJ2-2; possible D gene TRBD1, 5 bases. This CDR3 has 14 residues. V was trimmed by 2 bases and J by 5 bases, leaving 12 bases between them. Per germline, CDR1 SQVTM and CDR2 ANQGSEA. Written as DNA, the CDR3 is TGCAGCGTTGAAAGTAGTGGGGCAACCGGGGAGCTGTTTTTT. Amino acids: CSVESSGATGELFF.

This chain links TRBV28 with TRBJ2-7; D is undetermined. The CDR3 has 11 residues. Trimming pared 2 bases from V and 4 bases from J, leaving 3 bases between. Per the germline V gene, CDR1 is MDHEN and CDR2 is SYDVKM. CDR3 loop: CASSLGYEQYF. In nucleotides, the CDR3 is TGTGCCAGCAGTTTAGGGTACGAGCAGTACTTC. Full variable domain (outside the CDR3, taken from reference TRBV28 and TRBJ2-7): DVKVTQSSRYLVKRTGEKVFLECVQDMDHENMFWYRQDPGLGLRLIYFSYDVKMKEKGDIPEGYSVSREKKERFSLILESASTNQTSMYLCASSLGYEQYFGPGTRLTVT.

The chain combines TRBV5-1 with TRBJ1-1; possible D gene TRBD1, 5 bases. Looked up from germline, CDR1 is SGHRS and CDR2 is YFSETQ. V was cut by 0 bases and J by 1 base, with 7 bases left in between. The CDR3 contains 14 residues. This chain's CDR3 is CASSLGQPNTEAFF. The CDR3 nucleotides are TGCGCCAGCAGCTTGGGACAGCCGAACACTGAAGCTTTCTTT.